This is a list of T cell receptor beta chains from one sample in a study of blood T cell repertoires in COVID-19. TCRdb keeps only in-frame clones here, not all; method: immunoSEQ multiplex PCR. This table has about 300,000 clones, 85% to 90% appearing once. The sequencing input was PBMCs or T cells enriched from blood (not recorded which). These receptors originate from a woman in her 50s who had been exposed to COVID-19. Each CDR3 is given without its conserved first and last residue. The order of the fields is clone size, V gene, J gene, D gene, CDR3 protein. D genes are given only for firm matches. The listing skips clone size in some rows; elsewhere it reads once, few, many or a size class.

.	TRBV28	TRBJ1-5	.	ASSLGREARNSNQPQH
.	TRBV24-1	TRBJ2-2	TRBD1	ATSDPGQGHGELF
.	TRBV3-1/TRBV3-2	TRBJ1-2	.	ASSPFLTNYGYT
.	TRBV4-1	TRBJ1-2	.	ASSQGPSMDGRNGYT
.	TRBV14	TRBJ2-5	.	ASSRQGGTFQETQY
.	TRBV10-3	TRBJ1-4	.	AISDSRRDEKLF
.	TRBV16	TRBJ2-3	.	ASSPVRADTQY
once	TRBV10-3	TRBJ2-3	.	AISELQAAGDTQY
.	TRBV19	TRBJ1-1	.	ASSRRGEGLNTEAF
.	TRBV20-1	TRBJ2-7	.	SASAGTLNYEQY
.	TRBV7-6	TRBJ2-2	.	ASSFGGRTGELF
.	TRBV7-6	TRBJ2-3	.	ASSLFGTDTQY
.	TRBV11-2	TRBJ2-5	TRBD1	ASSLGTGDAETQY
.	TRBV7-9	TRBJ2-7	.	ASSLGEVYEQY
.	TRBV4-2	TRBJ1-3	.	ASSQAPQVSGNTIY
.	TRBV5-1	TRBJ1-4	.	ASSLSGETFRS
once	TRBV12-2	TRBJ1-1	.	ASRLGEQGSSAVNTEAF
.	TRBV7-2	TRBJ2-4	TRBD2	ASSPRSGGARFIQY
.	TRBV6-1	TRBJ1-1	.	ASSDLLEAF
.	TRBV4-1	TRBJ1-6	.	ASSLGPVRFSPLH
.	TRBV5-6	TRBJ1-5	.	ASSLTSNQPQH
.	TRBV29-1	TRBJ1-2	.	SARARDGYT
.	TRBV28	TRBJ2-2	TRBD2	ASISGGLLNTGELF
few	TRBV5-1	TRBJ2-1	TRBD1	ASSSQGQGENEQF
.	TRBV11-2	TRBJ2-3	TRBD2	ASSLRPGLAVSTDTQY
.	TRBV27	TRBJ1-2	TRBD1	ASSLSTGAASYYGYT
.	TRBV3-1/TRBV3-2	TRBJ2-5	.	ASSQAYGTQY
.	TRBV7-2	TRBJ1-6	.	ASSLGRSSYNSPLH
.	TRBV5-5	TRBJ2-7	.	ASSFPAGSSYEQY
.	TRBV27	TRBJ2-7	TRBD1	ASRGTATYEQY
.	TRBV18	TRBJ2-2	.	ASSLGVNTGELF